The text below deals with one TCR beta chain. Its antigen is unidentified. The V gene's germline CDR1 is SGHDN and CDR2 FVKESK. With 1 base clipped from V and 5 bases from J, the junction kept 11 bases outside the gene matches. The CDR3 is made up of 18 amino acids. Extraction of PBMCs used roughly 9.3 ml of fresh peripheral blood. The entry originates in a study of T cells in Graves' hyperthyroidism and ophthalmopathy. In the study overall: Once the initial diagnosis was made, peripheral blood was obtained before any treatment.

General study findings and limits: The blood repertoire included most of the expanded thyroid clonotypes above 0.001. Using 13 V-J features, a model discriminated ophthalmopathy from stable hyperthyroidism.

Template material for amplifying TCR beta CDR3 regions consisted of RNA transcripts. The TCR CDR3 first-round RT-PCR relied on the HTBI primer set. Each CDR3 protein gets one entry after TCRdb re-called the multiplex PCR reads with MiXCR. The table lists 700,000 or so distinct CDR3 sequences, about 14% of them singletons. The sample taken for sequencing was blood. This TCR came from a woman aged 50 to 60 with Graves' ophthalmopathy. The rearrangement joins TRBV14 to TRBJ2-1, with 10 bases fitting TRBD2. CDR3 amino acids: CASSQALAGDSPHNEQFF. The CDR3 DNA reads TGTGCCAGCAGCCAAGCCCTAGCGGGAGACTCCCCCCACAATGAGCAGTTCTTC.